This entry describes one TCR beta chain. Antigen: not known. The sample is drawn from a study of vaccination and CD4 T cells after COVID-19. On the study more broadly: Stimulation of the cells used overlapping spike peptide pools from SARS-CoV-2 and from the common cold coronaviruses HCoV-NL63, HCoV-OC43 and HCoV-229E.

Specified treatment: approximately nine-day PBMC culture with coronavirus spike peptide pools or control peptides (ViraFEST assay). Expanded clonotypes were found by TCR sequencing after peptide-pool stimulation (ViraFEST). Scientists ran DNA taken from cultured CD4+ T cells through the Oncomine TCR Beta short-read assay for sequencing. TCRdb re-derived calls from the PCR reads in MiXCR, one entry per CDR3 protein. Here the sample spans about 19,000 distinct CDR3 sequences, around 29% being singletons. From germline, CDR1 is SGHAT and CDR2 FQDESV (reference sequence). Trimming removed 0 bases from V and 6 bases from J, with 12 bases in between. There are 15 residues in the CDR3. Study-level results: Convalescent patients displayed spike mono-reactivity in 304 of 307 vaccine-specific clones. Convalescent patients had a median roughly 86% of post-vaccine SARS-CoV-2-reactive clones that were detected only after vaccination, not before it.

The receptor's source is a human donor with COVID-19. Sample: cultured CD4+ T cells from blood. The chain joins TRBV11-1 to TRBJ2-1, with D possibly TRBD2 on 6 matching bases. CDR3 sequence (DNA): TGTGCCAGCAGCTTAGCTCGGGGGATCGGCAATGAGCAGTTCTTC. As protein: CASSLARGIGNEQFF.